This T cell receptor (beta chain) was obtained from a study of beta chain features in type 1 diabetes. There are a few counts of this clone. What it recognizes is unknown. The whole isolated RNA underwent reverse transcription, so sequencing captured expressed TCRB transcripts. TCRdb's table, derived via immunoSEQ multiplex PCR, lists solely in-frame clones and lacks some. The top ten clones hold about 0.02% of a sample with under 950,000 clones, 15% to 20% of them seen once. Study-wide results and caveats: Among all four CD4+ subsets, Type 1 diabetes patients had TCRB CDR3s that were moderately but significantly shorter.

All sorted populations exceeded 95% purity. The ends were cut back, 5 bases at V and 2 bases at J, with 14 bases in the middle. Germline V gene data show CDR1 as SGHAT and CDR2 as FQNNGV. The CDR3 has 15 residues. The V gene is TRBV11-2, the J gene TRBJ2-3; unclear D gene. The receptor comes from a woman aged 18-35 years in good health. The sample consisted of naive CD4+ T cells from blood. In DNA form, the CDR3 reads TGTGCCAGCAGCCCCTCCAGCCGGGCCACAGATACGCAGTATTTT. It yields the protein CASSPSSRATDTQYF. The complete variable domain, with remaining parts taken from reference TRBV11-2 and TRBJ2-3, reads EAGVAQSPRYKIIEKRQSVAFWCNPISGHATLYWYQQILGQGPKLLIQFQNNGVVDDSQLPKDRFSAERLKGVDSTLKIQPAKLEDSAVYLCASSPSSRATDTQYFGPGTRLTVL.